The clone carrying this TCR beta chain was seen many times. Its antigen is as yet unknown. This entry belongs to a study of T cells in Graves' hyperthyroidism and ophthalmopathy. Study observations and caveats: It was a median 6.5 months before onset that the model predicted ophthalmopathy. Separation of ophthalmopathy from stable hyperthyroidism was achieved by a 13 V-J model.

TCR beta CDR3 regions were amplified from RNA. The HTBI primer set was used in a first-round RT-PCR of the TCR CDR3. From the multiplex PCR reads, TCRdb called clonotypes with MiXCR, one entry per CDR3 protein. The data contain more than 450,000 distinct CDR3 sequences, 14% of them seen just once; the ten biggest clones take up more than 11%. The CDR3 has 15 amino acids. Per germline, CDR1 LGHDT and CDR2 YNNKEL (reference sequence). V was clipped by 3 bases and J by 4 bases, with 12 bases between them. Fresh peripheral blood, around 9.2 ml of it, supplied the PBMCs. The sample consisted of blood. The genes are TRBV3-1 and TRBJ1-4, with D unclear. This receptor was obtained from a woman in her 40s with Graves' hyperthyroidism. The DNA for the CDR3 is TGTGCCAGCAGCCAGGAGAGGGTGGATAATGAAAAACTGTTTTTT. It is translated as CASSQERVDNEKLFF.